Below, 3 T cell receptor beta chains from the same sample are listed, as sequenced in a study of blood T cell repertoires in COVID-19. Repertoires were generated with immunoSEQ multiplex PCR, while TCRdb's copy carries only in-frame clones and drops some. Among 200,000 to 250,000 clones listed, more than 65% were seen once. The sequencing sample was made of peripheral blood. The receptors originated from a woman aged 25 to 39 who had recovered from COVID-19.

The chain couples TRBV4-2 to TRBJ2-5; 10 bases are shared with TRBD2. Germline V CDR1 and CDR2: LGHNA, YNFKEQ. The CDR3 is 20 residues long. Losses at the gene ends were 1 base for V and 5 bases for J; bases not matched to a gene: 19. The CDR3 DNA reads TGTGCCAGCAGCCAAGGGGCCTTAGCGGGAGGAGGTTTAAGGCCCGAGACCCAGTACTTC. Its translation: CASSQGALAGGGLRPETQYF.

The chain combines TRBV9 with TRBJ2-7; D call uncertain. V lost 4 bases and J lost 0, with 8 bases in between. This CDR3 contains 13 residues. CDR1 and CDR2 from the germline V gene are SGDLS and YYNGEE. CDR3 DNA sequence: TGTGCCAGCAGCAAAGCCGTCTCCTACGAGCAGTACTTC. Its protein product is CASSKAVSYEQYF.

V is TRBV27 and J is TRBJ1-2, with 7 bases fitting TRBD1. This CDR3 is built from 15 residues. The J segment lost 4 bases and the V segment lost 7 bases, leaving 12 bases of the junction unmatched. Germline CDR1 MNHEY, CDR2 SMNVEV (reference sequence). Here the CDR3 reads CASNPSRDSTYGYTF. The CDR3 DNA sequence: TGTGCCAGCAACCCCTCCCGGGACAGTACCTATGGCTACACCTTC.